The entry below describes one T cell receptor (beta chain). Antigen unknown. This specimen belongs to a study of T cells in Graves' hyperthyroidism and ophthalmopathy. Study-wide findings and caveats: Median prediction lead before ophthalmopathy onset was 6.5 months with the model.

Amplification targeted TCR beta CDR3 regions from RNA transcripts. Using the HTBI primer set, a first-round RT-PCR was run on the TCR CDR3. MiXCR, applied by TCRdb to the multiplex PCR reads, yields one record per CDR3 protein. The data contain more than 500,000 distinct CDR3 sequences, around 15% of them singletons. Trimming stripped 4 bases from V and 7 bases from J, with 16 bases between. Germline V CDR1 and CDR2: SGHNT, YYREEE (reference sequence). The CDR3 is 14 residues long. Each diagnosis drew on symptoms, thyroxine, TRAb, thyroid ultrasound and orbital computed tomography findings. Specimen: blood. The chain combines TRBV5-4 with TRBJ2-3, with D hard to call. This clonotype originated in a middle-aged woman with Graves' ophthalmopathy. The CDR3, as DNA: TGTGCCAGCAGCACGGCCGACTCTGTGAATACGCAGTATTTT. Amino acid sequence: CASSTADSVNTQYF. The entire variable domain, with the rest obtained from reference TRBV5-4 and TRBJ2-3, is as follows: ETGVTQSPTHLIKTRGQQVTLRCSSQSGHNTVSWYQQALGQGPQFIFQYYREEENGRGNFPPRFSGLQFPNYSSELNVNALELDDSALYLCASSTADSVNTQYFGPGTRLTVL.